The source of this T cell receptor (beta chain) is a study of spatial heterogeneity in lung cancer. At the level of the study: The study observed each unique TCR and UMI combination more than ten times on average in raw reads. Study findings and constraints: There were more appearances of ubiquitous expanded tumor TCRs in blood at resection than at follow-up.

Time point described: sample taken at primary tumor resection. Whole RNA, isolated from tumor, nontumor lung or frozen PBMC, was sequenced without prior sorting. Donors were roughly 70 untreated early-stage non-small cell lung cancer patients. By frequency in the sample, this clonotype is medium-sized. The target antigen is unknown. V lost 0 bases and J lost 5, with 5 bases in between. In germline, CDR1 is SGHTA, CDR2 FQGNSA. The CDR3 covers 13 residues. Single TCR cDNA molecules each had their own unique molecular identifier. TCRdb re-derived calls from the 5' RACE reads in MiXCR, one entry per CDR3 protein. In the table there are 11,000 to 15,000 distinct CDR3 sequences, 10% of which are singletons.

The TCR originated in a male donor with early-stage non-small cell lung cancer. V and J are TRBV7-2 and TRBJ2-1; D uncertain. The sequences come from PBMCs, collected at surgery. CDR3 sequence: CASSLATNNEQFF. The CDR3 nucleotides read TGTGCCAGCAGCTTAGCTACGAACAATGAGCAGTTCTTC.